These 24 T cell receptor beta chains were all obtained from the same sample, sequenced in a study of cytomegalovirus exposure and HLA in healthy donors. PCR involved 60 Vbeta and 13 Jbeta primers. Produced via immunoSEQ multiplex PCR; TCRdb's table is partial and in-frame only. Of about 95,000 clones in the sample, 60% to 85% were seen once. Input material: PBMCs. The receptors were sampled from a middle-aged woman in good health and CMV-seronegative.

The chain combines TRBV9 with TRBJ1-6, with a weak D call TRBD1 (6 bases). Germline assignment: CDR1 SGDLS and CDR2 YYNGEE. This CDR3 spans 13 amino acids. Trimming removed 2 bases from V and 7 bases from J, with 7 bases in between. For the CDR3, the DNA is TGTGCCAGCAGCGTCGACAGGAATTCACCCCTCCACTTT. Amino acid sequence: CASSVDRNSPLHF.

This clone was seen just once. CDR3 in amino acids: CAWTGLAAQETQYF. CDR3 bases: TGTGCCTGGACCGGACTAGCGGCCCAAGAGACCCAGTACTTC. V is TRBV30 and J is TRBJ2-5; 10 bases map to TRBD2. CDR3 size: 14 residues. Germline assignment: CDR1 GTSNPN and CDR2 SVGIG (reference sequence). V trimming: 4 bases; J trimming: 1 base; junction bases outside the gene matches: 3.

This clone was seen only once. This chain joins TRBV19 and TRBJ1-2; maybe TRBD1 (5 bases). The V end was cut by 4 bases, the J end by 4 bases, with 13 bases between. The CDR3 loop spans 14 amino acids. CDR1 and CDR2 (germline): LNHDA, SQIVND (reference sequence). CDR3 coding DNA: TGTGCCAGTAGTAATCGACAGCGTACCTATGGCTACACCTTC. This encodes CASSNRQRTYGYTF.

The chain uses TRBV25-1 and TRBJ2-2, with a possible D match to TRBD2 (7 bases). Trimming pared 3 bases from V and 4 bases from J, leaving 18 bases between. Per germline, CDR1 MGHDK and CDR2 SYGVNS. The CDR3 spans 17 residues. The CDR3 spells CASSDPGRGASTGELFF. The CDR3 nucleotides read TGTGCCAGCAGTGATCCTGGACGGGGGGCGAGCACCGGGGAGCTGTTTTTT.

V gene TRBV19 combines with J gene TRBJ2-5, with D possibly being TRBD1 (7 bases). Trimming removed 6 bases from V and 7 bases from J, with 27 bases in between. This CDR3 spans 17 amino acids. CDR1 is LNHDA, CDR2 SQIVND, per germline (reference sequence). The CDR3 bases are TGTGCCAGTAGCTCGTCGGGCGGAGGGGGCATATTGGGGACCCAGTACTTC. Its protein product is CASSSSGGGGILGTQYF.

A few counts support this clone. This chain uses TRBV5-1 with TRBJ2-4; possibly TRBD2 for D (6 bases). Germline V gives CDR1 SGHRS, CDR2 YFSETQ. CDR3 length equals 17 residues. V lost 4 bases to trimming and J lost 0 bases, with 17 bases between them. The CDR3 DNA is TGCGCCAGCAGCCCCACGGGGGTGCCCTTAGCCAAAAACATTCAGTACTTC. Translating gives CASSPTGVPLAKNIQYF.

This clone occurred a few times. The CDR3 loop is CASSPPSRNSNQPQHF. DNA for the CDR3: TGTGCCAGCTCACCACCGTCCAGGAATAGCAATCAGCCCCAGCATTTT. The chain has TRBV18 and TRBJ1-5; D gene uncertain. Trimming left V 0 bases short and J 0 bases short, with 9 bases between. This CDR3 region has 16 residues. Germline CDR1 KGHSH, CDR2 LQKENI.

The chain combines TRBV10-3 with TRBJ2-2, with no clear D. The CDR3 is 13 residues long. Trimming shortened V by 2 bases and J by 6 bases, and 7 bases separated the two germline ends. The germline V gene has CDR1 ENHRY and CDR2 SYGVKD. The CDR3 here is CAISEAGSGELFF. The CDR3 DNA reads as TGTGCCATCAGTGAGGCAGGATCCGGGGAGCTGTTTTTT.

The chain recombines TRBV9 with TRBJ1-1; TRBD1 matches at 7 bases. With V trimmed by 3 bases and J by 6 bases, 8 bases remained unmatched. The germline CDR1 and CDR2 sequences are SGDLS and YYNGEE. CDR3 size: 14 residues. CDR3 nucleotides: TGTGCCAGCAGCGCCACAGGGGTATTAGCTGAAGCTTTCTTT. Its translation is CASSATGVLAEAFF.

V usage is TRBV7-2 and J usage is TRBJ1-1, with unresolved D. V lost 4 bases and J 0 bases, leaving 6 bases between the germline ends. Germline CDR1 reads SGHTA; CDR2 reads FQGNSA. This CDR3 is 13 amino acids long. CDR3 coding DNA: TGTGCCAGCAGCTCCGTGTTGAACACTGAAGCTTTCTTT. It encodes CASSSVLNTEAFF.

This rearrangement joins TRBV7-9 to TRBJ2-2, with D possibly TRBD1 on 6 matching bases. CDR3 length: 16 amino acids. Trimming removed 6 bases from V and 6 bases from J, with 20 bases in between. Germline assignment: CDR1 SEHNR and CDR2 FQNEAQ (reference sequence). The CDR3 loop is CASRPRYREGSGELFF. In nucleotides, the CDR3 is TGTGCCAGCAGGCCGAGGTACAGGGAAGGGTCCGGGGAGCTGTTTTTT.

The rearrangement uses TRBV4-1 and TRBJ2-7; TRBD2 aligns across 7 bases. Germline CDR1 and CDR2: MGHRA and YSYEKL. V lost 0 bases to trimming and J lost 3 bases; unmatched junction nucleotides: 8. The CDR3 loop spans 16 amino acids. The CDR3 is CASSQDRASGLYEQYF. CDR3 coding DNA: TGCGCCAGCAGCCAAGATCGGGCTAGCGGTCTCTACGAGCAGTACTTC.

The chain has TRBV7-5 and TRBJ2-5; the table names TRBD2, a call not compared with the DNA. TRBV7-5 is recorded as a pseudogene. The CDR3 is made up of 17 amino acids. The CDR3 DNA follows: TGTGCCAGAAGCTTGAAGCCGATGACTAGCCGGGGGGTGACCCAGTACTTC. Translated, it gives CARSLKPMTSRGVTQYF.

The rearrangement links TRBV27 to TRBJ2-7; D might be TRBD1 (6 bases). The CDR3 length is 11 residues. The germline V gene encodes CDR1 MNHEY and CDR2 SMNVEV (reference sequence). The V and J ends lost 7 bases and 3 bases respectively, with 7 bases between them. Here the CDR3 DNA reads TGTGCCAGCAAGGGGGACTACGAGCAGTACTTC. This codes for CASKGDYEQYF.

V gene TRBV28 combines with J gene TRBJ1-4, with unresolved D. There are 15 residues in the CDR3. Between the trimmed V and J ends, which lost 3 bases and 1 base, there was a span of 9 bases. Germline CDR1 is MDHEN and CDR2 is SYDVKM. This CDR3 reads CASSLEAGTNEKLFF. The CDR3 DNA is TGTGCCAGCAGTTTGGAGGCAGGAACTAATGAAAAACTGTTTTTT.

This chain joins TRBV5-5 and TRBJ2-7; 8 positions agree with TRBD1. The V and J ends lost 4 bases and 7 bases, in that order; junction bases with no gene match: 10. The CDR3 totals 14 residues. Germline assignment: CDR1 SGHKS and CDR2 YYEKEE (reference sequence). CDR3 DNA: TGTGCCAGCAGCAAAGGACAGGGTGGGGCGGAGCAGTACTTC. Its protein is CASSKGQGGAEQYF.

The chain recombines TRBV19 with TRBJ2-1, with 15 bases identical to TRBD2. The CDR3 has 19 amino acids. Looked up from germline, CDR1 is LNHDA and CDR2 is SQIVND (reference sequence). V dropped 4 bases and J dropped 7; count of bases not matched to a gene: 14. The DNA of the CDR3 is TGTGCCAGTAGTAAGGGACTAGCGGGGGGACCAACAGGGGCAAATGAGCAGTTCTTC. The encoded protein is CASSKGLAGGPTGANEQFF.

In this sample, this clone turned up once. The V gene is TRBV6-8, the J gene TRBJ2-7; TRBD1 agrees at 10 bases. The J segment lost 7 bases and the V segment lost 9 bases, leaving 9 bases of the junction unmatched. Per germline, CDR1 MNHGY and CDR2 SAAAGT. CDR3 size: 13 residues. In nucleotides, the CDR3 is TGTGCCAGTTGGAGACAGGGGGCTAGGGAGCAGTACTTC. It translates to CASWRQGAREQYF.

The chain has TRBV29-1 and TRBJ2-1; D may be TRBD1 (6 bases). Germline loops: CDR1 SQVTM, CDR2 ANQGSEA. V shed 7 bases and J shed 0 bases, with 22 bases lying between them. The CDR3 sequence is 17 residues long. DNA for the CDR3: TGCAGCGGACTCGGACAGATAAGGGCAGGCTCCTACAATGAGCAGTTCTTC. Encoded protein: CSGLGQIRAGSYNEQFF.

The CDR3 nucleotides are TGTGCCAGCCGCCGGGGGTACGAGCAGTACTTC. It codes for CASRRGYEQYF. The chain employs TRBV2 and TRBJ2-7; D perhaps matches TRBD2 (6 bases). The CDR3 is 11 residues long. Germline V gives CDR1 SNHLY, CDR2 FYNNEI. V lost 8 bases to trimming and J lost 4 bases, with 9 bases between them.

The chain has TRBV11-2 and TRBJ1-3; TRBD1 is a possible D gene (5 bases). Per germline, CDR1 SGHAT and CDR2 FQNNGV. The CDR3 runs 14 residues. V was trimmed by 4 bases and J by 4 bases, leaving 11 bases between them. CDR3 bases: TGTGCCAGCAGCTCCGGGGGAGGGGGAAACACCATATATTTT. It yields the protein CASSSGGGGNTIYF.

In this sample, this clone turned up a few times. The chain is built from TRBV11-3 and TRBJ2-2; D is possibly TRBD2 (6 bases). This CDR3 has 17 amino acids. CDR1 and CDR2 from the germline V gene are SGHNT and YENEEA. V shed 1 base and J shed 1 base, with 13 bases lying between them. CDR3 DNA: TGTGCCAGCAGCTTAGGGGTGGGGACTGGGAACACCGGGGAGCTGTTTTTT. Its translation is CASSLGVGTGNTGELFF.

J is TRBJ1-5 and V is TRBV7-9, with D unresolved. V lost 3 bases to trimming and J lost 7 bases, with 10 bases between them. Germline V CDR1 and CDR2: SEHNR, FQNEAQ (reference sequence). There are 13 residues in the CDR3. The CDR3 here is CASSLGGSQPQHF. CDR3 nucleotide sequence: TGTGCCAGCAGCTTGGGAGGGAGCCAGCCCCAGCATTTT.

The V and J genes are TRBV5-6 and TRBJ2-3; possible D gene TRBD1, 6 bases. The germline CDR1 and CDR2 sequences are SGHDT and YYEEEE. V gave up 4 bases and J gave up 2 bases, with 11 bases separating them. The CDR3 extends over 14 amino acids. This CDR3 reads CASSGGQTTDTQYF. The CDR3 region has the DNA TGTGCCAGCAGCGGTGGACAGACCACAGATACGCAGTATTTT.